This T cell receptor (beta chain) was sequenced in a study of T-cell reconstitution after alpha-beta-depleted transplantation in children. Unique molecular identifiers were used in preparing the TCRbeta library. MiXCR, applied by TCRdb to the PCR reads, yields one record per CDR3 protein. The sample holds over 150,000 distinct CDR3 sequences, 13% to 15% seen once. With V trimmed by 6 bases and J by 1 base, 9 bases remained unmatched. In germline, CDR1 is SQVTM, CDR2 ANQGSEA. This CDR3 comprises 14 residues. In its sample, this clonotype was seen many times. The rearrangement links TRBV29-1 to TRBJ2-7, with 7 bases aligning to TRBD1. The TCR was taken from a human donor who donated a stem cell graft to a child with acute lymphoblastic leukemia. The source material was PBMCs from the stem cell graft donor, sampled from the stem cell graft. CDR3 in DNA: TGCAGCGTCTCAGACAGGGTCTCTTCCTACGAGCAGTACTTC. This encodes CSVSDRVSSYEQYF.